What follows are 14 T cell receptor beta chains derived from one specimen sequenced in a study of T-cell memory formation after mild COVID-19. Via MiXCR, TCRdb re-called the 5' RACE reads, giving one row per CDR3 protein. Here the sample spans 250,000 to 300,000 distinct CDR3 sequences, about 17% being singletons. The sequenced sample consisted of PBMCs or a T cell subset sorted from them (not recorded which). These receptors were collected from a man aged 18 to 35 who had mild COVID-19 (a few samples of this study predate the infection). Cell type and time point are not known.

This sequence joins TRBV7-2 and TRBJ2-7; no definite D call. Looked up from germline, CDR1 is SGHTA and CDR2 is FQGNSA. This CDR3 spans 13 amino acids. The V end lost 3 bases, the J end lost 0 bases, and 6 bases lay between the germline ends. The CDR3 sequence is CASSFVDSYEQYF. As DNA, the CDR3 is TGTGCCAGCAGCTTCGTCGACTCCTACGAGCAGTACTTC.

This clonotype was seen more than once but under ten times. The chain joins TRBV4-2 to TRBJ2-5; TRBD2 aligns across 7 bases. J was trimmed by 4 bases and V by 3 bases; bases with no gene match: 8. The CDR3 runs to 15 residues. Germline CDR1 and CDR2: LGHNA and YNFKEQ. CDR3 region: CASSHPSGEGETQYF. The CDR3 DNA sequence: TGTGCCAGCAGCCACCCGAGCGGGGAGGGAGAGACCCAGTACTTC.

The table lists this clonotype with a few counts. The chain employs TRBV29-1 and TRBJ1-1; no clear D gene. Germline-derived CDR1 and CDR2 are SQVTM and ANQGSEA. The CDR3 totals 14 residues. Trimming cost V 4 bases and J 3 bases, with 15 bases left between them. In DNA, the CDR3 is TGCAGCGTTGGGATGATCGGCGCGGACACTGAAGCTTTCTTT. Its protein product is CSVGMIGADTEAFF.

This rearrangement joins TRBV4-2 to TRBJ2-5; 11 nucleotides line up with TRBD2. V was pared by 1 base and J by 2 bases, with 6 bases of the junction left unmatched. Germline CDR1 is LGHNA and CDR2 is YNFKEQ. CDR3 size: 17 residues. The CDR3 spells CASSQGASGGLQETQYF. In DNA, the CDR3 is TGTGCCAGCAGCCAAGGGGCTAGCGGGGGGTTACAAGAGACCCAGTACTTC.

The chain uses TRBV9 and TRBJ2-5; 7 bases are shared with TRBD2. After removal of 0 bases from V and 5 bases from J, the junction contained 7 bases not matched to a gene. The CDR3 totals 15 residues. Germline V gene lookup returns CDR1 SGDLS and CDR2 YYNGEE. The CDR3 loop reads CASSVDYRREETQYF. The CDR3 region has the DNA TGTGCCAGCAGCGTAGATTACAGGCGGGAGGAGACCCAGTACTTC.

This clonotype was recorded a few times. The chain employs TRBV20-1 and TRBJ1-5; TRBD1 matches at 8 bases. V was clipped by 5 bases and J by 6 bases; unmatched bases: 6. The CDR3 is 13 residues long. Per germline, CDR1 DFQATT and CDR2 SNEGSKA (reference sequence). The chain's CDR3 is CSASGQGSQPQHF. The CDR3 region has the DNA TGCAGTGCTTCAGGACAGGGAAGTCAGCCCCAGCATTTT.

The rearrangement joins TRBV28 to TRBJ2-7; the D gene could be TRBD1 or TRBD2 (5 bases each). V gave up 4 bases and J gave up 7 bases, with 23 bases separating them. Germline-derived CDR1 and CDR2 are MDHEN and SYDVKM. The CDR3 covers 16 residues. This chain's CDR3 is CASSSPRDGGVWEQYV. In nucleotides, the CDR3 is TGTGCCAGCAGTTCCCCAAGGGACGGCGGCGTTTGGGAGCAGTACGTC.

The J gene is TRBJ2-7, the V gene TRBV28, with TRBD1 identical over 9 bases. Per the germline V gene, CDR1 is MDHEN and CDR2 is SYDVKM. Unmatched junction bases numbered 7, after V lost 6 bases and J lost 1 base. The CDR3 covers 15 residues. The CDR3 loop reads CASRKQGASSYEQYV. DNA of the CDR3: TGTGCCAGCAGAAAACAGGGGGCATCATCCTACGAGCAGTACGTC.

This clonotype has only a few counts. The CDR3 DNA reads TGTGCCAGCAGCCCAGGAGGCCCTACCCAGCATTTT. Amino acids: CASSPGGPTQHF. The chain is built from TRBV12-3 or TRBV12-4 and TRBJ1-5; D is unclear. V lost 6 bases to trimming and J lost 11 bases, with 14 bases between them. The CDR3 totals 12 residues.

This clonotype was seen a few times. The gene calls are TRBV7-2 and TRBJ1-2; the D gene is possibly TRBD1 (5 bases). Germline V gene sequence: CDR1 SGHTA, CDR2 FQGNSA. V was clipped by 1 base and J by 6 bases, with 9 bases between them. The CDR3 is 13 residues long. CDR3 sequence reads: CASSLGREDGYTF. In nucleotides, the CDR3 is TGTGCCAGCAGCTTAGGCAGGGAGGATGGCTACACCTTC.

In its sample, this clonotype was seen a few times. The chain uses TRBV4-2 and TRBJ2-1, with D uncertain. Trimming shortened V by 0 bases and J by 6 bases, and 3 bases separated the two germline ends. Germline V gives CDR1 LGHNA, CDR2 YNFKEQ. The CDR3 is 12 residues long. CDR3 DNA: TGTGCCAGCAGCCAAGACGCCAATGAGCAGTTCTTC. Translated, it gives CASSQDANEQFF.

The chain is built from TRBV4-3 and TRBJ2-7, with D uncertain. Between the trimmed V and J ends, which lost 1 base and 3 bases, there was a span of 10 bases. This CDR3 contains 14 residues. The V gene's germline CDR1 is LGHNA and CDR2 YSLEER. Written as DNA, the CDR3 is TGCGCCAGCAGCCAAGGAGTTAGCCTCTACGAGCAGTACTTC. Its translation is CASSQGVSLYEQYF.

The J gene is TRBJ2-3, the V gene TRBV15, with 7 bases that match TRBD2. Trimming removed 1 base from V and 4 bases from J; junction bases left unmatched: 2. The CDR3 runs to 14 residues. CDR1 is LNHNV, CDR2 YYDKDF, per germline (reference sequence). The CDR3 sequence is CATSRGGGADTQYF. The CDR3 coding sequence is TGTGCCACCAGCAGAGGGGGAGGGGCAGATACGCAGTATTTT.

This clonotype was counted ten times or more. This chain uses TRBV28 with TRBJ2-7; D might be TRBD1 (6 bases). Trimming left V 2 bases short and J 4 bases short, with 6 bases between. CDR1 MDHEN and CDR2 SYDVKM come from the germline V gene. The CDR3 length is 12 residues. This CDR3 reads CASSLQGYEQYV. CDR3 coding DNA: TGTGCCAGCAGTTTACAGGGGTACGAGCAGTACGTC.